A selection of T cell receptor beta chains follows, all from one sample in a study of a mutant IDH1 vaccine in newly diagnosed glioma. These receptors' targets are unknown. Sequencing was performed with immunoSEQ multiplex PCR; in TCRdb, only in-frame clones are kept and a portion is missing. The table has 50,000 to 60,000 clones, 80% seen once. Sequencing was performed on PBMCs, taken from a glioma patient whose treatment included an IDH1 peptide vaccine. The receptors originated from a man aged 35 to 55 with glioma. Each CDR3 is given with its conserved first and last residue. D genes are given only for firm matches.

J | V | D | CDR3
TRBJ1-3 | TRBV6-5 | TRBD1 | CASSRQGDPGNTIYF
TRBJ2-5 | TRBV7-2 | NA | CASSLGGLRETQYF
TRBJ1-2 | TRBV5-1 | NA | CASSPRGGDGYTF
TRBJ2-2 | TRBV2 | NA | CASSDGSAGTGELFF
TRBJ1-2 | TRBV19 | NA | CASSNWGLSTNYGYTF
TRBJ2-5 | TRBV5-1 | TRBD2 | CASSLWSGGLETQYF
TRBJ2-7 | TRBV6-1 | TRBD1 | CASSARDRDEQYF
TRBJ1-3 | TRBV5-1 | NA | CASSTGGTGASGNTIYF
TRBJ2-7 | TRBV5-4 | TRBD1 | CASSAGQGAYEQYF
TRBJ2-2 | TRBV19 | NA | CASTIRGGTGELFF